One and the same sample provided the 14 T cell receptor beta chains below, sequenced in a study of graft-versus-host responses after intestinal transplantation. Antigens of these TCRs are unknown. Clones were sequenced by immunoSEQ multiplex PCR, and TCRdb holds only the in-frame ones, with some missing. The table has roughly 100,000 clones, roughly 93% seen once. This material consisted of unstimulated CD8+ T cells sorted from spleen or lymph node cells, taken before intestinal transplant. The receptors here all came from a human donor who received an intestinal transplant.

This clone showed up just once. The J gene is TRBJ2-1, the V gene TRBV19; 8 bases fit TRBD2. After removal of 6 bases from V and 3 bases from J, the junction contained 19 bases not matched to a gene. The germline V gene encodes CDR1 LNHDA and CDR2 SQIVND (reference sequence). The CDR3 consists of 19 residues. The CDR3 loop is CASRSQGPTAGENYNEQFF. CDR3 DNA sequence: TGTGCCAGTAGATCGCAGGGGCCCACAGCGGGGGAGAACTACAATGAGCAGTTCTTC.

V is TRBV6-6 and J is TRBJ1-4; unclear D gene. Germline V gives CDR1 MNHNY, CDR2 SVGAGI (reference sequence). This CDR3 is 15 amino acids long. Deletions cut 2 bases from V and 7 bases from J, with 14 bases between. CDR3 DNA sequence: TGTGCCAGCAGTTACGATCACAGTTCTTCTGAAAAACTGTTTTTT. Translated, it gives CASSYDHSSSEKLFF.

V and J are TRBV5-6 and TRBJ1-4; TRBD1 matches 7 bases. The CDR3 runs to 15 residues. Per germline, CDR1 SGHDT and CDR2 YYEEEE. Germline trimming cut 4 bases from V and 4 bases from J; bases unmatched to any gene: 7. In DNA, the CDR3 is TGTGCCAGCAGCCGTGGGACAGCATATAATGAAAAACTGTTTTTT. Translation gives CASSRGTAYNEKLFF.

V is TRBV5-1 and J is TRBJ2-7, with 7 bases identical to TRBD1. The trim removed 4 bases at V and 3 bases at J, leaving 19 bases unmatched. CDR3 length equals 18 residues. Germline CDR1 SGHRS, CDR2 YFSETQ. This chain's CDR3 is CASSPAVRDRSPYYEQYF. The CDR3 nucleotides read TGCGCCAGCAGCCCGGCTGTTCGGGACAGATCCCCATACTACGAGCAGTACTTC.

This rearrangement joins TRBV7-3 to TRBJ2-6; 9 positions agree with TRBD1. The germline V gene has CDR1 SGHTA and CDR2 FQGTGA. The CDR3 covers 18 residues. The V and J ends lost 5 bases and 3 bases, in that order; junction bases with no gene match: 11. CDR3 coding DNA: TGTGCCAGCAGCACGACGGGGACAGGGCTCGATGGGGCCAACGTCCTGACTTTC. This encodes CASSTTGTGLDGANVLTF.

The rearrangement uses TRBV2 and TRBJ2-7, with TRBD1 matching 8 bases. CDR3 length: 15 residues. The junction had 8 bases not matched to a gene; V was cut back by 2 bases and J by 5 bases. The germline V gene has CDR1 SNHLY and CDR2 FYNNEI. The CDR3 protein is CASSEPRGRFNEQYF. In DNA form, the CDR3 reads TGTGCCAGCAGTGAACCCAGGGGGCGTTTCAACGAGCAGTACTTC.

The DNA for the CDR3 is TGTGCCAGCACGGACAGGGCGAATGGCTACACCTTC. Protein product: CASTDRANGYTF. The genes are TRBV6-6 and TRBJ1-2; 8 bases agree with TRBD1. The CDR3 is 12 residues long. V was pared by 7 bases and J by 6 bases, with 4 bases of the junction left unmatched. Per germline, CDR1 MNHNY and CDR2 SVGAGI (reference sequence).

The J gene is TRBJ2-5, the V gene TRBV28; TRBD1 matches at 9 bases. J was trimmed by 3 bases and V by 3 bases; bases with no gene match: 17. CDR1 is MDHEN and CDR2 is SYDVKM in the germline V gene. The CDR3 has 19 amino acids. CDR3 sequence (DNA): TGTGCCAGCAGTTTGGGTGGGACAGGGTCGAATTTCTTGGAAGAGACCCAGTACTTC. Encoded protein: CASSLGGTGSNFLEETQYF.

The J gene is TRBJ1-2, the V gene TRBV6-5, with no clear D. Per the germline V gene, CDR1 is MNHEY and CDR2 is SVGAGI. The CDR3 runs to 12 residues. The germline V and J ends were trimmed by 5 bases and 4 bases, with 8 bases remaining between them. CDR3 bases: TGTGCCAGCAGTCCTATGGGCTATGGCTACACCTTC. Amino acid sequence: CASSPMGYGYTF.

This chain links TRBV5-4 with TRBJ1-3; no reliable D call. The CDR3 spans 15 residues. Trimming took off 1 base at V and 0 bases at J, with 8 bases between the two ends. The germline CDR1 and CDR2 sequences are SGHNT and YYREEE (reference sequence). The CDR3 region is CASSLSRGSGNTIYF. In DNA form, the CDR3 reads TGTGCCAGCAGCTTGTCCCGGGGCTCTGGAAACACCATATATTTT.

The chain uses TRBV2 and TRBJ1-1, with D unresolved. V lost 2 bases to trimming and J lost 2 bases, with 6 bases between them. Per germline, CDR1 SNHLY and CDR2 FYNNEI. The CDR3 sequence is 13 residues long. The CDR3 loop is CASSELVNTEAFF. The DNA of the CDR3 is TGTGCCAGCAGTGAATTGGTTAACACTGAAGCTTTCTTT.

The chain links TRBV4-2 to TRBJ2-7; D might be TRBD2 (6 bases). The germline V gene has CDR1 LGHNA and CDR2 YNFKEQ. The CDR3 consists of 14 residues. With 1 base removed from V and 4 bases from J, the gap between germline ends came to 11 bases. CDR3 in amino acids: CASSQVGTGYEQYF. The CDR3, as DNA: TGTGCCAGCAGCCAAGTCGGGACTGGTTACGAGCAGTACTTC.

The chain carries TRBV4-2 and TRBJ2-6, with D hard to call. Germline CDR1 reads LGHNA; CDR2 reads YNFKEQ. This CDR3 has 17 residues. V gave up 0 bases and J gave up 2 bases, with 11 bases separating them. CDR3 region: CASSQDGWSPGANVLTF. CDR3 nucleotide sequence: TGTGCCAGCAGCCAAGATGGTTGGTCCCCTGGGGCCAACGTCCTGACTTTC.

The chain couples TRBV15 to TRBJ1-5; TRBD1 matches 7 bases. Germline loops: CDR1 LNHNV, CDR2 YYDKDF (reference sequence). The V segment lost 0 bases and the J segment 3 bases; nucleotides outside the gene matches: 2. The CDR3 runs to 15 residues. CDR3 sequence reads: CATSRDGQANQPQHF. CDR3 in DNA: TGTGCCACCAGCAGAGACGGACAGGCCAATCAGCCCCAGCATTTT.